Below are 15 T cell receptor beta chains sequenced from a single sample in a study of blood T cell repertoires in COVID-19. Produced via immunoSEQ multiplex PCR; TCRdb's table is partial and in-frame only. Of 45,000 to 60,000 clones listed, around 83% were seen once; the top ten hold around 1.9%. Sequences were obtained from peripheral blood. The receptors come from a woman aged 55-70 years with acute or convalescent COVID-19.

The rearrangement joins TRBV6-5 to TRBJ2-7, with TRBD1 matching over 10 bases. Germline CDR1 MNHEY, CDR2 SVGAGI. Trimming at V came to 1 base and at J to 1 base, leaving 1 base not matched to a gene. The CDR3 is 15 residues long. DNA of the CDR3: TGTGCCAGCAGTTACTGGACAGGGGGTTCCTACGAGCAGTACTTC. Protein: CASSYWTGGSYEQYF.

The genes are TRBV4-2 and TRBJ1-2, with D possibly being TRBD1 (5 bases). Between the trimmed V and J ends, which lost 0 bases and 8 bases, there was a span of 13 bases. The CDR3 runs 14 residues. Germline loops: CDR1 LGHNA, CDR2 YNFKEQ. The CDR3 sequence is CASSQDSRDNGYTF. DNA for the CDR3: TGTGCCAGCAGCCAAGATAGCAGGGATAACGGCTACACCTTC.

In the case of this clone: Within the sample, other DNA sequences also encode this same CDR3. Here the CDR3 DNA reads TGCGCCAGCAGCTTCCCCGGGACAGGGGAGGAGACCCAGTACTTC. Translating gives CASSFPGTGEETQYF. The chain employs TRBV5-1 and TRBJ2-5; the match to TRBD1 covers 10 bases. V shed 2 bases and J 5 bases; nucleotides not matched to a gene: 6. The CDR3 totals 15 residues. Germline V lookup: CDR1 SGHRS, CDR2 YFSETQ.

The chain has TRBV6-5 and TRBJ1-6; the match to TRBD1 covers 7 bases. V was clipped by 0 bases and J by 4 bases; unmatched bases: 3. Germline V lookup: CDR1 MNHEY, CDR2 SVGAGI. The CDR3 is 16 residues long. The CDR3 is CASSYSIQGYNSPLHF. CDR3 sequence (DNA): TGTGCCAGCAGTTACTCCATACAGGGGTATAATTCACCCCTCCACTTT.

This chain links TRBV18 with TRBJ1-4; a weak D match, TRBD1 (6 bases). The V end was cut by 3 bases, the J end by 3 bases, with 11 bases between. The V gene's germline CDR1 is KGHSH and CDR2 LQKENI. The CDR3 totals 15 residues. CDR3 protein: CASSPKQGPNEKLFF. In DNA form, the CDR3 reads TGTGCCAGCTCACCGAAACAGGGACCTAATGAAAAACTGTTTTTT.

V and J are TRBV5-4 and TRBJ2-2; 9 positions match TRBD1. The CDR3 runs to 14 residues. V was pared by 7 bases and J by 4 bases, with 5 bases of the junction left unmatched. Germline lookup yields CDR1 SGHNT and CDR2 YYREEE (reference sequence). The CDR3 DNA follows: TGTGCCAGCTCCGGACAGGGGCCCACCGGGGAGCTGTTTTTT. Protein: CASSGQGPTGELFF.

This sequence joins TRBV18 and TRBJ2-1; 8 nucleotides align to TRBD2. Germline CDR1 is KGHSH and CDR2 is LQKENI. With V trimmed by 3 bases and J by 8 bases, 9 bases remained unmatched. This CDR3 has 15 amino acids. CDR3 protein: CASSPNRGGGDEQFF. The CDR3, as DNA: TGTGCCAGCTCACCCAATCGGGGGGGAGGCGATGAGCAGTTCTTC.

This clone appeared once. The chain uses TRBV20-1 and TRBJ2-1; possible D gene TRBD1, 5 bases. With 5 bases removed from V and 15 bases from J, the gap between germline ends came to 17 bases. Germline V lookup: CDR1 DFQATT, CDR2 SNEGSKA (reference sequence). CDR3 length: 11 amino acids. The CDR3 nucleotides are TGCAGTGCTCTCTGGGGCGTCGACGGGTTCTTC. Its translation is CSALWGVDGFF.

The chain has TRBV5-1 and TRBJ1-2, with 11 bases that match TRBD1. This CDR3 has 16 residues. V lost 5 bases to trimming and J lost 1 base; unmatched junction nucleotides: 7. Per the germline V gene, CDR1 is SGHRS and CDR2 is YFSETQ. CDR3 loop: CASRLRTGGGNYGYTF. CDR3 DNA sequence: TGCGCCAGCAGACTGAGGACAGGGGGCGGTAACTATGGCTACACCTTC.

V gene TRBV7-6 combines with J gene TRBJ2-5, with 12 bases lining up with TRBD2. CDR1 SGHVS and CDR2 FNYEAQ come from the germline V gene. V lost 4 bases and J lost 4; bases outside the gene matches: 10. The CDR3 is 17 residues long. Here the CDR3 reads CASSSRTSGTYRETQYF. In DNA form, the CDR3 reads TGTGCCAGCAGCTCTAGGACTAGCGGGACCTACCGAGAGACCCAGTACTTC.

The V call is TRBV2, the J call TRBJ2-7, with 11 bases aligning to TRBD1. The CDR3 is made up of 16 amino acids. Germline CDR1 is SNHLY and CDR2 is FYNNEI. Trimming took 10 bases from V and 9 from J; bases not matched to a gene: 20. CDR3 DNA sequence: TGTGCCATCGAGTGGAAGGTCGGGACAGGGGGGCGAGTGCAGTACTTC. Its translation: CAIEWKVGTGGRVQYF.

Details on this clone: The sample carries other DNA sequences with the same CDR3. The DNA of the CDR3 is TGTGCCTGGAGTGTACAGCAGTATGGCTACACCTTC. Its translation is CAWSVQQYGYTF. The chain combines TRBV30 with TRBJ1-2; D not certain. The CDR3 is 12 residues long. V gave up 0 bases and J gave up 5 bases, with 7 bases separating them. Germline-derived CDR1 and CDR2 are GTSNPN and SVGIG (reference sequence).

This rearrangement joins TRBV6-1 to TRBJ1-2, with 7 nucleotides matching TRBD1. This CDR3 is built from 13 residues. CDR1 and CDR2 from the germline V gene are MNHNS and SASEGT. The ends lost 4 bases at V and 3 bases at J; junction bases unmatched: 2. CDR3 sequence: CASSGQGYYGYTF. CDR3 sequence (DNA): TGTGCCAGCAGTGGACAGGGTTACTATGGCTACACCTTC.

This chain connects TRBV21-1 to TRBJ1-1; no DNA check was done on the table's D call, TRBD1. TRBV21-1 is a listed pseudogene. The CDR3 totals 14 residues. In DNA, the CDR3 is TGTGCCAGCAGCAACCCAGGATGGGACACTGAAGCTTTCTTT. Amino acid sequence: CASSNPGWDTEAFF.

The rearrangement joins TRBV5-1 to TRBJ2-7; 10 bases are a match to TRBD2. CDR1 is SGHRS, CDR2 YFSETQ, per germline. This CDR3 contains 17 residues. The trim removed 0 bases at V and 0 bases at J, leaving 6 bases unmatched. Here the CDR3 reads CASSLVHLAGVSYEQYF. The CDR3 bases are TGCGCCAGCAGCTTGGTTCATCTAGCGGGAGTCTCCTACGAGCAGTACTTC.